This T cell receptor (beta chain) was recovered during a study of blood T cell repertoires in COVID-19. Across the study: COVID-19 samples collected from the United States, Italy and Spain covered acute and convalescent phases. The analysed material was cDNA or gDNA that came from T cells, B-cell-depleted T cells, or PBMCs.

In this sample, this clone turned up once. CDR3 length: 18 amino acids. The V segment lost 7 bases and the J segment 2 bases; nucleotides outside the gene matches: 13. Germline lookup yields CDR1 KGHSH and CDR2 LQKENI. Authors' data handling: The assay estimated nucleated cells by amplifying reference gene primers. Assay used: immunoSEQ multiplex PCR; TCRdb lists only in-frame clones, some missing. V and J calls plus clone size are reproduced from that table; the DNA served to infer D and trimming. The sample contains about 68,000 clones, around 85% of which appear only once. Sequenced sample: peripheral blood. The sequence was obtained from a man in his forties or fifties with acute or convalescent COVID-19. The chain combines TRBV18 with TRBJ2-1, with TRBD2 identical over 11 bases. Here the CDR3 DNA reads TGTGCCAGCTTAGGGGACAGTGAACTAGCGGGGGCCTACAATGAGCAGTTCTTC. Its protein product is CASLGDSELAGAYNEQFF.